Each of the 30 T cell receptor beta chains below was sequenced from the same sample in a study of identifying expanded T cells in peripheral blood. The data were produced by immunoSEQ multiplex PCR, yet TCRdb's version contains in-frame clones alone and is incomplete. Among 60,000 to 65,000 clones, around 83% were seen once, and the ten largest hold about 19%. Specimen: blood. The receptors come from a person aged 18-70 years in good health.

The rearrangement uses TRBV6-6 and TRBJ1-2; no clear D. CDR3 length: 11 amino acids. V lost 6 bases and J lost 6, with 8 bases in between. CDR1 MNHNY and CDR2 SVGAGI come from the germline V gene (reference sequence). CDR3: CASSRYDGYTF. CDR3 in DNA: TGTGCCAGCAGCCGGTACGATGGCTACACCTTC.

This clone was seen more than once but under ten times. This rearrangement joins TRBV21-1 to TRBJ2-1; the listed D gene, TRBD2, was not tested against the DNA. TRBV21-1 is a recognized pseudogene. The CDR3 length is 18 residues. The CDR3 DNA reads TGTGCCAGCACCCCGAGTAAAGGGGGGGGCTTAAGATACAATGAGCAGTTCTTC. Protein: CASTPSKGGGLRYNEQFF.

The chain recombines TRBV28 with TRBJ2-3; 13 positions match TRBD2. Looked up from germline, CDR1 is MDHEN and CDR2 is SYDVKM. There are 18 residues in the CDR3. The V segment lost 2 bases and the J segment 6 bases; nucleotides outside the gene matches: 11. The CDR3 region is CASSLLGTSGAETDTQYF. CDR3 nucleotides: TGTGCCAGCAGTTTACTAGGGACTAGCGGGGCCGAGACGGATACGCAGTATTTT.

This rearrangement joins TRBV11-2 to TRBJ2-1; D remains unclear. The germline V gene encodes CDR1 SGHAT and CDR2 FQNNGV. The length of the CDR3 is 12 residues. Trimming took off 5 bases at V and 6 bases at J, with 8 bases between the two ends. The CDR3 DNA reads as TGTGCCAGCAGCCCCTGGTCCAATGAGCAGTTCTTC. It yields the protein CASSPWSNEQFF.

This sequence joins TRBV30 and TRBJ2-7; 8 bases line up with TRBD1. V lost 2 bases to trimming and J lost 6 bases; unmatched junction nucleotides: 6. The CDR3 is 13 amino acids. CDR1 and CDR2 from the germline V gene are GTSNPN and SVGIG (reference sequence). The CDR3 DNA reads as TGTGCCTGGAGTACAGGACAGGGTCGCGAGCAGTACTTC. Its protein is CAWSTGQGREQYF. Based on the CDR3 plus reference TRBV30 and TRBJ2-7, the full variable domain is SQTIHQWPATLVQPVGSPLSLECTVEGTSNPNLYWYRQAAGRGLQLLFYSVGIGQISSEVPQNLSASRPQDRQFILSSKKLLLSDSGFYLCAWSTGQGREQYFGPGTRLTVT.

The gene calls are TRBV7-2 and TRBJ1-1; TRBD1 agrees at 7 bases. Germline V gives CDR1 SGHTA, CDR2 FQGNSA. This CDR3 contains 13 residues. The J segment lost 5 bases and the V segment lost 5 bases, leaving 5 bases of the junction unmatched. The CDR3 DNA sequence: TGTGCCAGCAGCCACGACAGGGATACTGAAGCTTTCTTT. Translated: CASSHDRDTEAFF.

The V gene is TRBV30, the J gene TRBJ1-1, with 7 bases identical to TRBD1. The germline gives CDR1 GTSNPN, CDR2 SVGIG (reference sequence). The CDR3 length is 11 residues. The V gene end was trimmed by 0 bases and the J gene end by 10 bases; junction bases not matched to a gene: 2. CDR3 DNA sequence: TGTGCCTGGAGTGTAAGGGGGCGAGCTTTCTTT. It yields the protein CAWSVRGRAFF.

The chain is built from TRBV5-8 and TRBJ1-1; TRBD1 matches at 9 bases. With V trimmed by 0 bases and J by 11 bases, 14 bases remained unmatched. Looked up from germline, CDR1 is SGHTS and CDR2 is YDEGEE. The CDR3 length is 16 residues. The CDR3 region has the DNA TGTGCCAGCAGCTTGGGTATGAACAGGGGGCCCAAATGGGCTTTCTTT. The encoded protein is CASSLGMNRGPKWAFF.

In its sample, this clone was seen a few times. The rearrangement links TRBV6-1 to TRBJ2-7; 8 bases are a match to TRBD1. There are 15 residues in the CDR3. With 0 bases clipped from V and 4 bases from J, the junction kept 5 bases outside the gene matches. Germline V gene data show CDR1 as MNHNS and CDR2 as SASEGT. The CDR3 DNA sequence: TGTGCCAGCAGTGAAGCTCCCAGGGGGCAATACGAGCAGTACTTC. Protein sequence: CASSEAPRGQYEQYF.

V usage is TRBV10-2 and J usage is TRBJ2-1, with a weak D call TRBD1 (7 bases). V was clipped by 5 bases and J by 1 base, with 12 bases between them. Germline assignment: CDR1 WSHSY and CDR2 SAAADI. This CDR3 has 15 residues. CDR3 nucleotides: TGCGCCAGCAGTTTCTCAGGGGGGTCCTACAATGAGCAGTTCTTC. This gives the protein CASSFSGGSYNEQFF.

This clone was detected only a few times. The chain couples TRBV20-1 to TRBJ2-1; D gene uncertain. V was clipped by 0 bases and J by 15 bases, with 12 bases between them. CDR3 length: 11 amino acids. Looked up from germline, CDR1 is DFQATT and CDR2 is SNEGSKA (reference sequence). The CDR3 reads CSARDNVVLFF. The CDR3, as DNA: TGCAGTGCTAGAGATAACGTGGTTCTGTTCTTC.

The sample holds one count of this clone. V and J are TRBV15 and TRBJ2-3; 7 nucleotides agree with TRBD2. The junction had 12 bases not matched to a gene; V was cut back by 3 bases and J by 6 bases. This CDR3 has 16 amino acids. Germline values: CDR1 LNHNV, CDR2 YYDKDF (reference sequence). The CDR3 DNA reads TGTGCCACCAGCAGGGGGGTTCGCGGGGGATCGGATACGCAGTATTTT. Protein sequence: CATSRGVRGGSDTQYF. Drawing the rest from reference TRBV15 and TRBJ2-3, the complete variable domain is DAMVIQNPRYQVTQFGKPVTLSCSQTLNHNVMYWYQQKSSQAPKLLFHYYDKDFNNEADTPDNFQSRRPNTSFCFLDIRSPGLGDTAMYLCATSRGVRGGSDTQYFGPGTRLTVL.

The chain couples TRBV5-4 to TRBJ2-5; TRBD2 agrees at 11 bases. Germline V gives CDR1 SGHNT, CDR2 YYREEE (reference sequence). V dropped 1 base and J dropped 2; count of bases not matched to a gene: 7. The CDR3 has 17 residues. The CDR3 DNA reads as TGTGCCAGCAGCTTGAGCACCAGACTAGCGGGGCAAGAGACCCAGTACTTC. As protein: CASSLSTRLAGQETQYF.

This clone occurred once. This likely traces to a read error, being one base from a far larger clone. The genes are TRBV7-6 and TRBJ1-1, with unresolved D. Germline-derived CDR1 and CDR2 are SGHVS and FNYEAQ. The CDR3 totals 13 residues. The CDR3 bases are TGCGCCAGCAGCCCAAACAGAAACACTGAAGCTTTCTTT. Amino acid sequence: CASSPNRNTEAFF.

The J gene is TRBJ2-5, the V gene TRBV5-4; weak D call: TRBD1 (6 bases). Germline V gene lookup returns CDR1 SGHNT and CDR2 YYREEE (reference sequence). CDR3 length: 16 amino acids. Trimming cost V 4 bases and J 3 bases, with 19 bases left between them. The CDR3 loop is CASSPVRETGKETQYF. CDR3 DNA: TGTGCCAGCAGCCCTGTCCGCGAGACAGGAAAAGAGACCCAGTACTTC.

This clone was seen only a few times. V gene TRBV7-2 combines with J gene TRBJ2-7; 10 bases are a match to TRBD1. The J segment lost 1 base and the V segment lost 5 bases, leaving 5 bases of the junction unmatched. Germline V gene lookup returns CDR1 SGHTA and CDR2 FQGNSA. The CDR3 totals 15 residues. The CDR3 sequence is CASSLRTGGSYEQYF. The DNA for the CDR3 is TGTGCCAGCAGCCTCCGGACAGGGGGTTCCTACGAGCAGTACTTC.

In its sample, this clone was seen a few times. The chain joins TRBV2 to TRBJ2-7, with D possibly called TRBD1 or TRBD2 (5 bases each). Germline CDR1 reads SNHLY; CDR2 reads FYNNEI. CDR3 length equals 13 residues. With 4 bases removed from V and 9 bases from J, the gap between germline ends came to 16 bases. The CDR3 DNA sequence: TGTGCCAGCAGTGCCCCTCTAGGGGACGGGCAGTACGTC. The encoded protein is CASSAPLGDGQYV.

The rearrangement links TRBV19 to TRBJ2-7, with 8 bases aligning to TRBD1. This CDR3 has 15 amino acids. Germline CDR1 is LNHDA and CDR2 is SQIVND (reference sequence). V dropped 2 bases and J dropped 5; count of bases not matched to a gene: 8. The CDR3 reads CASSISTGGYHEQYF. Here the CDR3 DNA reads TGTGCCAGTAGTATAAGTACAGGGGGGTACCACGAGCAGTACTTC.

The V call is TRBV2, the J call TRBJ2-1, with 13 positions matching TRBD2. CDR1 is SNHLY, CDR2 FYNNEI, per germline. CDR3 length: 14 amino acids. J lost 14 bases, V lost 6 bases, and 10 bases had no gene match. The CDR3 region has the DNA TGTGCCAGCAGGCCCTGGACTAGCGGGGGAGGGGAGTTCTTC. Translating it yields CASRPWTSGGGEFF.

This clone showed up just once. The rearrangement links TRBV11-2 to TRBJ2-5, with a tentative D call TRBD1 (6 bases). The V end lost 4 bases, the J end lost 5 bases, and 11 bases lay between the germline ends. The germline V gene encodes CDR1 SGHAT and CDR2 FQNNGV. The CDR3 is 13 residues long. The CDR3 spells CASSSYRVETQYF. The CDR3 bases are TGTGCCAGCAGCTCATACAGGGTGGAGACCCAGTACTTC.

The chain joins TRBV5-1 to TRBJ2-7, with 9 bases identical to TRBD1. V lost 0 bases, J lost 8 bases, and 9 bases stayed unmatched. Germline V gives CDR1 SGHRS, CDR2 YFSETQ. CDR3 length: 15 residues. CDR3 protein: CASSLEAGQGLQQYF. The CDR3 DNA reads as TGCGCCAGCAGCTTGGAGGCAGGACAGGGGCTCCAGCAGTACTTC.

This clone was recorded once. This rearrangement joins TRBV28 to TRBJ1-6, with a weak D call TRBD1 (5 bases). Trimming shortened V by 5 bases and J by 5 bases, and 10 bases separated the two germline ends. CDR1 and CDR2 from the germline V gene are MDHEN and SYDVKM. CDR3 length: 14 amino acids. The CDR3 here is CASSVGGNNSPLHF. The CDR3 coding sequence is TGTGCCAGCAGTGTTGGGGGGAATAATTCACCCCTCCACTTT.

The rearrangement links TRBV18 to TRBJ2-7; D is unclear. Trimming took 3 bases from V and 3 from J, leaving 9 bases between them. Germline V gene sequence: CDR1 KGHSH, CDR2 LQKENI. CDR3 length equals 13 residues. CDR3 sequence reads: CASSPLSGYEQYV. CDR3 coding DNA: TGTGCCAGCTCACCGTTGTCCGGCTACGAGCAGTACGTC.

CDR3 residues: CASSKAQGRTEAFF. For the CDR3, the DNA is TGTGCCAGCAGCAAAGCCCAGGGTCGGACTGAAGCTTTCTTT. The rearrangement joins TRBV21-1 to TRBJ1-1; the table calls TRBD1, which could not be checked here. TRBV21-1 is reported as a pseudogene. The length of the CDR3 is 14 residues.

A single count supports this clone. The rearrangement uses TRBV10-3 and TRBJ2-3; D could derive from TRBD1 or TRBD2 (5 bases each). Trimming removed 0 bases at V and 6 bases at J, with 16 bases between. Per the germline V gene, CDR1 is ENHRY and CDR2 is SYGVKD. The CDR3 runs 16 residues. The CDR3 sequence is CAISESMGVKRDTQYF. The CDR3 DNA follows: TGTGCCATCAGTGAGTCGATGGGGGTTAAGCGGGATACGCAGTATTTT.

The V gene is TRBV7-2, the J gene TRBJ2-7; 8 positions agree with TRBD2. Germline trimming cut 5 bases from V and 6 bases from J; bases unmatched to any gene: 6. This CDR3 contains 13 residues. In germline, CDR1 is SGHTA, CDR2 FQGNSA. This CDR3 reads CASSLGLASEQYF. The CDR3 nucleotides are TGTGCCAGCAGCCTCGGACTAGCCAGCGAGCAGTACTTC.

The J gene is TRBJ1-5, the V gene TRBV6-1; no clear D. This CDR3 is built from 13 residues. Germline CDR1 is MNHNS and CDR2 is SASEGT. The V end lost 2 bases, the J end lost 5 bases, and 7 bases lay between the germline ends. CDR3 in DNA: TGTGCCAGCAGTGAAAACCAGTATCAGCCCCAGCATTTT. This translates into CASSENQYQPQHF.

The CDR3 region has the DNA TGTGCCAGCAGCTTGGACGTCAGGGGAACGTATGGCTACACCTTC. It specifies CASSLDVRGTYGYTF. The gene calls are TRBV5-6 and TRBJ1-2; weak D call: TRBD1 (6 bases). Germline loops: CDR1 SGHDT, CDR2 YYEEEE. The CDR3 runs 15 residues. Trimming removed 0 bases at V and 5 bases at J, with 14 bases between.

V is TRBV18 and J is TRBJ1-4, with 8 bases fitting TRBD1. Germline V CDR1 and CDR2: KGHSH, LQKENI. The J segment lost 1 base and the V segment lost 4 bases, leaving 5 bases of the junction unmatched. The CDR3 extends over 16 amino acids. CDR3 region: CASSQGQGVTNEKLFF. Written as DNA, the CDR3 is TGTGCCAGCTCACAAGGACAGGGCGTAACTAATGAAAAACTGTTTTTT.

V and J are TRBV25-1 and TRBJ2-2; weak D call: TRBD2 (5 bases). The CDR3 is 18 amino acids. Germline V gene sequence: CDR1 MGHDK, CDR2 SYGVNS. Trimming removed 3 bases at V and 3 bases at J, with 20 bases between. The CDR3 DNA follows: TGTGCCAGCAGTGACCCGCCGGGCAGAGAAGCGGACACCGGGGAGCTGTTTTTT. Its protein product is CASSDPPGREADTGELFF.